Listed below are T cell receptor beta chains from one sample, sequenced in a study of T cells in Graves' hyperthyroidism and ophthalmopathy. TCRdb processed the multiplex PCR reads anew with MiXCR; each CDR3 protein has one entry. The table includes around 610,000 distinct CDR3 sequences, under 15% detected once. Sequencing was carried out using blood. All receptors derive from a woman aged 40 to 50 with Graves' ophthalmopathy. The CDR3 runs from the conserved cysteine through the conserved F or W. D genes are given only for firm matches. Clone size is shown for a subset of rows, as once, few, many or a class of expanded clone.

.	TRBJ1-2	TRBV6-2/TRBV6-3	TRBD1	TGTGCCAGCAGTCCCAGGACAGGGAAGGACTATGGCTACACCTTC	CASSPRTGKDYGYTF
many	TRBJ2-5	TRBV20-1	TRBD2	TGCAGTGCTATGACAGCGGGAGGCCGAGAGACCCAGTACTTC	CSAMTAGGRETQYF
.	TRBJ1-3	TRBV12-3/TRBV12-4	.	TGTGCCAGCAGTCCCTCGACGTTCGGGGTCTTGGGAAACACCATATATTTT	CASSPSTFGVLGNTIYF
.	TRBJ1-2	TRBV20-1	.	TGCAGTGCTAGAAGGGGGGGCGACTATGGCTACACCTTC	CSARRGGDYGYTF
few	TRBJ1-2	TRBV3-1	.	TGTGCCAGCAACAAGGACGGACGATATGGCTACACCTTC	CASNKDGRYGYTF
many	TRBJ2-5	TRBV5-1	TRBD1	TGTGCCAGCAGCCCCCGGACAGGTCTCCAAGAGACCCAGTACTTC	CASSPRTGLQETQYF
many	TRBJ1-1	TRBV7-8	TRBD1	TGTGCCAGCAGCTACGACAGGGGCGTCACTGAAGCTTTCTTT	CASSYDRGVTEAFF
many	TRBJ1-5	TRBV6-5	TRBD1	TGTGCCAGCAGTTACTCGAGACAGGGAGGACAGCCCCAGCATTTT	CASSYSRQGGQPQHF
.	TRBJ1-5	TRBV10-3	TRBD1	TGTGCCATCAGGGCGACAGGGTTAGGTCAGCCCCAGCATTTT	CAIRATGLGQPQHF
few	TRBJ1-1	TRBV14	.	TGTGCCAGCAGCCAAGGGTTTCAAGGCACTGAAGCTTTCTTT	CASSQGFQGTEAFF
once	TRBJ2-7	TRBV19	.	TGTGCCAGTAGGGGGGAAAGCTCCTACGAGCAGTACTTC	CASRGESSYEQYF
many	TRBJ2-5	TRBV11-2	.	TGTGCCAGCAGCAAAAGGACCCTAGGGGAGACCCAGTACTTC	CASSKRTLGETQYF
.	TRBJ2-7	TRBV4-3	TRBD2	TGCGCCAGCAGCCAAGGAACTAGCGGGAGTGTTGTTAACGAGCAGTACTTC	CASSQGTSGSVVNEQYF
few	TRBJ1-5	TRBV5-6	TRBD1	TGTGCCAGCAGCTTGATGACAGGGGGTATGGATCAGCCCCAGCATTTT	CASSLMTGGMDQPQHF
many	TRBJ2-2	TRBV28	.	TGTGCCACGAGGACTCCCTCCAACACCGGGGAGCTGTTTTTT	CATRTPSNTGELFF
many	TRBJ1-5	TRBV6-1	TRBD1	TGTGCCAGCAGTGCCTGGGACAGGGTCCCCCCTCAGCCCCAGCATTTT	CASSAWDRVPPQPQHF
.	TRBJ2-3	TRBV2	TRBD2	TGTGCCAGCATGGCCGGGACTAGCTGGGCCACAGATACGCAGTATTTT	CASMAGTSWATDTQYF
many	TRBJ2-5	TRBV3-1	.	TGTGCCAGCAGCCAAGATGTGGGCAGAGAACACCAAGAGACCCAGTACTTC	CASSQDVGREHQETQYF
many	TRBJ2-6	TRBV6-2/TRBV6-3	.	TGTGCCAGCACCTCCGGCCACTCTGGGGCCAACGTCCTGACTTTC	CASTSGHSGANVLTF
many	TRBJ1-2	TRBV28	.	TGTGCCAGCAGCCGAGGGAGCGCAAAGTATGGCTACACCTTC	CASSRGSAKYGYTF
many	TRBJ1-2	TRBV12-3/TRBV12-4	TRBD1	TGTGCCAGCAGTTCCAACAGGGGAAAGAACTATGGCTACACCTTC	CASSSNRGKNYGYTF
many	TRBJ1-5	TRBV7-2	.	TGTGCCAGCAGCTTAGGGGGGGGTATAGGGCAGCCCCAGCATTTT	CASSLGGGIGQPQHF
many	TRBJ2-7	TRBV12-3/TRBV12-4	.	TGTGCCAGCAGTACCCATCAGCGGGCCTCCTACGAGCAGTACTTC	CASSTHQRASYEQYF
many	TRBJ1-2	TRBV27	.	TGTGCCAGCAGTTTGCTTCCGGGACACCCTTATGGCTACACCTTC	CASSLLPGHPYGYTF
few	TRBJ1-1	TRBV4-1	TRBD1	TGCGCCAGCAGCCTAGAGGGGGGACAGACGAAGGTTTTCTTT	CASSLEGGQTKVFF
many	TRBJ1-1	TRBV6-5	.	TGTGCCAGCAGTTACGAAAGGGATACTGAAGCTTTCTTT	CASSYERDTEAFF
many	TRBJ2-7	TRBV6-2/TRBV6-3	TRBD2	TGTGCCAGCAGTTACTCTTCTAGCGGGAGTTACTACGAGCAGTACTTC	CASSYSSSGSYYEQYF
.	TRBJ2-2	TRBV5-6	.	TGTGCCAGCAGCATGGTCGGGACGACCGGGGAGCTGTTTTTT	CASSMVGTTGELFF
many	TRBJ2-3	TRBV7-9	TRBD2	TGTGCCAGCAGCCTTAGCGGGATCGGCACAGATACGCAGTATTTT	CASSLSGIGTDTQYF
many	TRBJ2-7	TRBV11-2	TRBD2	TGTGCCAGCAGCTTCGCCGGGACTACCTCCTACGAGCAGTACTTC	CASSFAGTTSYEQYF
few	TRBJ2-2	TRBV5-1	.	TGCGCCAGCAGCTCCGGACTATCCGGGGAGCTGTTTTTT	CASSSGLSGELFF
many	TRBJ1-1	TRBV30	.	TGTGCCTGGAGTGTAATGGGCTTTCGGGCTTTCTTT	CAWSVMGFRAFF
.	TRBJ1-1	TRBV2	.	TGTGCCAGCAGTGAGGGAAGTCCGGCTTTCTTT	CASSEGSPAFF
few	TRBJ1-3	TRBV7-9	.	TGTGCCAGCAGCTCCAACAGGGCCTCCGGAAACACCATATATTTT	CASSSNRASGNTIYF
many	TRBJ2-7	TRBV5-1	TRBD2	TGCGCCAGCAGCTTGGTACTAGCGGGAGCGTACGAGCAGTACTTC	CASSLVLAGAYEQYF
.	TRBJ1-1	TRBV3-1	.	TGTGCCAGCAGCCAAGAAGGAGGGGTCGGGGCTATGGCTTTCTTT	CASSQEGGVGAMAFF
many	TRBJ1-1	TRBV5-1	.	TGCGCCAGCTGCTCCGGGGCGGCGAACACTGAAGCTTTCTTT	CASCSGAANTEAFF
many	TRBJ2-5	TRBV20-1	TRBD2	TGCAGTGCCTACGGGACTAGCGGGAGAAAGACCCAGTACTTC	CSAYGTSGRKTQYF
.	TRBJ2-4	TRBV6-1	.	TGTGCCAGCAGTCCCAGGCGGAGGCGGGGCAAAAACATTCAGTACTTC	CASSPRRRRGKNIQYF
many	TRBJ2-3	TRBV28	TRBD2	TGTGCCAGCAGTTTTCCTAGCGGGTCGGTGGAAGATACGCAGTATTTT	CASSFPSGSVEDTQYF
many	TRBJ2-4	TRBV6-1	TRBD1	TGTGCCAGCAGCCCCCTACTGACAGGGGGGGCCAAAAACATTCAGTACTTC	CASSPLLTGGAKNIQYF
many	TRBJ2-7	TRBV7-2	TRBD2	TGTGCCAGCAGCAAAACGGGACTAGCGGGCTACGAGCAGTACTTC	CASSKTGLAGYEQYF
many	TRBJ2-2	TRBV12-3/TRBV12-4	TRBD1	TGTGCCAGCAGACCGGGACAGGGCTCCACCGGGGAGCTGTTTTTT	CASRPGQGSTGELFF
many	TRBJ2-6	TRBV6-1	.	TGTGCCAGCAGTCCCGACTCTGGGGCCAACGTCCTGACTTTC	CASSPDSGANVLTF
many	TRBJ2-7	TRBV5-1	.	TGCGCCAGCAGCTTGTACCTGCAGGGTGGAGGAGTCGACGAGCAGTACTTC	CASSLYLQGGGVDEQYF
many	TRBJ2-7	TRBV27	.	TGTGCCAGCAGTTTATCGGCTAGTGGGGCGGCAAGCTCCTACGAGCAGTACTTC	CASSLSASGAASSYEQYF
many	TRBJ1-1	TRBV6-2/TRBV6-3	.	TGTGCCAGCAGTCCTGGGACACGAGCTTTCTTT	CASSPGTRAFF
many	TRBJ1-6	TRBV28	.	TGTGCCAGCACCGGGGGAAGCTCCTATAATTCACCCCTCCACTTT	CASTGGSSYNSPLHF
many	TRBJ1-2	TRBV28	TRBD1	TGTGCCAGCGGACAGGGGGCGCGGGGCTACACCTTC	CASGQGARGYTF
many	TRBJ2-3	TRBV7-2	.	TGTGCCAGCAGCTTAGGCCCCGTCACTACGCAGTATTTT	CASSLGPVTTQYF
many	TRBJ1-1	TRBV19	.	TGTGCCAGTAGTGCCTCTCCCGGAGTGAACACTGAAGCTTTCTTT	CASSASPGVNTEAFF
many	TRBJ1-2	TRBV6-4	TRBD1	TGTGCCAGCAGTACACGCCTGTCAAACAGGGGGAACAACTATGGCTACACCTTC	CASSTRLSNRGNNYGYTF
many	TRBJ2-5	TRBV12-3/TRBV12-4	.	TGTGCCAGCAGTTTATCCGGGGTACGGGAGACCCAGTACTTC	CASSLSGVRETQYF